The 29 T cell receptor beta chains given below trace back to one sample, sequenced in a study of OX40 agonist ivuxolimab in advanced cancers. Assay: immunoSEQ multiplex PCR; the TCRdb copy retains only in-frame clones and omits some. The sample includes tens of thousands of clones, 88% of them seen just once. The starting material was CD4+ or CD8+ T cells sorted from blood, obtained in a trial of the OX40 agonist ivuxolimab. The receptors originated from an adult with an advanced solid tumor such as melanoma, head and neck, liver or kidney cancer.

The J gene is TRBJ1-1, the V gene TRBV5-4, with D unclear. From germline, CDR1 is SGHNT and CDR2 YYREEE (reference sequence). The V gene lost 4 bases and the J gene lost 1 base, with 8 bases spanning the gap. The CDR3 contains 13 residues. CDR3 region: CASSLQRNTEAFF. The DNA of the CDR3 is TGTGCCAGCAGCCTACAACGGAACACTGAAGCTTTCTTT.

The rearrangement joins TRBV7-9 to TRBJ1-1; the D is unclear. The CDR3 has 15 residues. Germline assignment: CDR1 SEHNR and CDR2 FQNEAQ (reference sequence). V was trimmed by 1 base and J by 3 bases, leaving 12 bases between them. The CDR3 sequence is CASSLDFLGDTEAFF. The CDR3 bases are TGTGCCAGCAGCTTAGATTTTCTGGGAGACACTGAAGCTTTCTTT. The full variable domain, its missing parts supplied by reference TRBV7-9 and TRBJ1-1, is DTGVSQNPRHKITKRGQNVTFRCDPISEHNRLYWYRQTLGQGPEFLTYFQNEAQLEKSRLLSDRFSAERPKGSFSTLEIQRTEQGDSAMYLCASSLDFLGDTEAFFGQGTRLTVV.

The chain recombines TRBV6-1 with TRBJ1-1; D is uncertain. Germline lookup yields CDR1 MNHNS and CDR2 SASEGT. The CDR3 spans 14 residues. Trimming stripped 2 bases from V and 1 base from J, with 8 bases between. This CDR3 reads CASSETQSNTEAFF. CDR3 DNA: TGTGCCAGCAGTGAAACGCAATCGAACACTGAAGCTTTCTTT.

This chain uses TRBV11-1 with TRBJ2-2; weak D call: TRBD1 (6 bases). The CDR3 contains 14 residues. CDR1 and CDR2 from the germline V gene are SGHAT and FQDESV (reference sequence). The germline V and J ends were trimmed by 7 bases and 3 bases, with 12 bases remaining between them. CDR3 in amino acids: CASNTGLHTGELFF. The CDR3 coding sequence is TGTGCCAGCAACACAGGGTTGCACACCGGGGAGCTGTTTTTT.

The chain joins TRBV15 to TRBJ1-2; D is perhaps TRBD1 (6 bases). CDR1 and CDR2 (germline): LNHNV, YYDKDF (reference sequence). There are 15 residues in the CDR3. V was trimmed by 0 bases and J by 4 bases, leaving 12 bases between them. The CDR3 DNA reads as TGTGCCACCAGCAGAGACAGGGGCAAAGCCTATGGCTACACCTTC. Its protein is CATSRDRGKAYGYTF.

This clone was found a few times. This sequence joins TRBV9 and TRBJ1-1; D ambiguous. There are 12 residues in the CDR3. CDR1 is SGDLS and CDR2 is YYNGEE in the germline V gene. Trimming stripped 0 bases from V and 7 bases from J, with 7 bases between. CDR3 DNA sequence: TGTGCCAGCAGCGTAGCAGAGGGTGAAGCTTTCTTT. It specifies CASSVAEGEAFF.

The CDR3 reads CASSLGLDRAGYTF. In DNA, the CDR3 is TGTGCCAGCAGCTTAGGGCTGGACAGGGCGGGCTACACCTTC. This sequence joins TRBV7-8 and TRBJ1-2, with 8 bases fitting TRBD1. The CDR3 is 14 residues long. From germline, CDR1 is SGHVS and CDR2 FQNEAQ. Trimming at V came to 1 base and at J to 8 bases, leaving 6 bases not matched to a gene.

The chain uses TRBV6-4 and TRBJ2-1; TRBD2 matches at 14 bases. V gave up 3 bases and J gave up 7 bases; unmatched junction bases: 5. CDR3 length: 16 amino acids. Germline V gene lookup returns CDR1 MRHNA and CDR2 SNTAGT. CDR3 protein: CASSETSGRASNEQFF. Written as DNA, the CDR3 is TGTGCCAGCAGTGAGACTAGCGGGAGGGCGTCGAATGAGCAGTTCTTC.

The chain is built from TRBV7-9 and TRBJ2-7; the match to TRBD2 covers 11 bases. There are 15 residues in the CDR3. From germline, CDR1 is SEHNR and CDR2 FQNEAQ (reference sequence). V gave up 1 base and J gave up 1 base; unmatched junction bases: 0. CDR3 bases: TGTGCCAGCAGCTTAGTAGCGGGGGGGTCCTACGAGCAGTACTTC. It translates to CASSLVAGGSYEQYF. Full variable domain (rest looked up from reference TRBV7-9 and TRBJ2-7): DTGVSQNPRHKITKRGQNVTFRCDPISEHNRLYWYRQTLGQGPEFLTYFQNEAQLEKSRLLSDRFSAERPKGSFSTLEIQRTEQGDSAMYLCASSLVAGGSYEQYFGPGTRLTVT.

The chain joins TRBV7-9 to TRBJ2-5, with D unclear. The CDR3 is 15 residues long. The germline CDR1 and CDR2 sequences are SEHNR and FQNEAQ (reference sequence). V was trimmed by 2 bases and J by 0 bases, leaving 10 bases between them. The CDR3 loop reads CASSLNLLNQETQYF. CDR3 nucleotides: TGTGCCAGCAGCTTAAACTTGTTAAACCAAGAGACCCAGTACTTC.

This clone is medium-sized in the sample. V and J are TRBV28 and TRBJ1-5; possibly TRBD1 for D (5 bases). V was shortened by 11 bases and J by 1 base, with 24 bases between the two germline ends. In germline, CDR1 is MDHEN, CDR2 SYDVKM. The CDR3 totals 17 residues. The CDR3 coding sequence is TGTGCCGGGGCCGGGGGATTAGGACTCGGAAGCAATCAGCCCCAGCATTTT. Translation: CAGAGGLGLGSNQPQHF.

V gene TRBV27 combines with J gene TRBJ2-7, with 12 bases aligning to TRBD2. This CDR3 contains 15 residues. Trimming at V came to 5 bases and at J to 6 bases, leaving 8 bases not matched to a gene. Germline V lookup: CDR1 MNHEY, CDR2 SMNVEV (reference sequence). CDR3 nucleotides: TGTGCCAGCAGTCCTCTAGCGGGAGGGTTCTCCGAGCAGTACTTC. This sequence encodes CASSPLAGGFSEQYF.

This chain links TRBV5-8 with TRBJ1-5; 7 bases are a match to TRBD1. J gave up 1 base and V 4 bases, and 5 bases lay outside the gene matches. The CDR3 runs 15 residues. From germline, CDR1 is SGHTS and CDR2 YDEGEE. The CDR3 loop is CASSPGQASNQPQHF. The CDR3 DNA reads as TGTGCCAGCAGCCCTGGACAGGCAAGCAATCAGCCCCAGCATTTT.

The CDR3 DNA sequence: TGTGCCAGCAGTCAAGAGTACACTGAAGCTTTCTTT. Protein sequence: CASSQEYTEAFF. The chain joins TRBV28 to TRBJ1-1; D remains unclear. CDR3 length: 12 residues. Trimming removed 5 bases at V and 3 bases at J, with 7 bases between. Germline V gene sequence: CDR1 MDHEN, CDR2 SYDVKM.

The chain links TRBV28 to TRBJ1-5; 8 bases align to TRBD1. CDR3 size: 15 residues. Germline trimming cut 0 bases from V and 6 bases from J; bases unmatched to any gene: 4. Germline CDR1 reads MDHEN; CDR2 reads SYDVKM. The CDR3 sequence is CASSLWAGGSQPQHF. CDR3 DNA sequence: TGTGCCAGCAGTTTATGGGCAGGGGGCAGTCAGCCCCAGCATTTT.

The chain is built from TRBV19 and TRBJ1-2, with no clear D. Germline V gene sequence: CDR1 LNHDA, CDR2 SQIVND (reference sequence). Trimming took 6 bases from V and 2 from J, leaving 10 bases between them. The CDR3 length is 13 residues. The CDR3 reads CASRETLNYGYTF. Here the CDR3 DNA reads TGTGCCAGTAGGGAAACCCTCAACTATGGCTACACCTTC.

The V gene is TRBV10-1, the J gene TRBJ1-5, with D hard to call. Looked up from germline, CDR1 is WNHNN and CDR2 is SYGVQD (reference sequence). V lost 1 base and J lost 3, with 13 bases in between. The CDR3 consists of 16 residues. This CDR3 reads CASSEWGLCVNQPQHF. Written as DNA, the CDR3 is TGCGCCAGCAGTGAGTGGGGTTTGTGTGTCAATCAGCCCCAGCATTTT.

The sample holds one count of this clone. This rearrangement joins TRBV11-2 to TRBJ1-2; 7 nucleotides agree with TRBD1. This CDR3 has 15 residues. Per germline, CDR1 SGHAT and CDR2 FQNNGV. J was trimmed by 8 bases and V by 5 bases; bases with no gene match: 14. The CDR3 nucleotides read TGTGCCAGCAGCGAACTGAATACAGGGGCCGGCGGCTACACCTTC. The encoded protein is CASSELNTGAGGYTF.

This clone was recorded a few times. The V call is TRBV2, the J call TRBJ1-5; D gene unclear. Germline lookup yields CDR1 SNHLY and CDR2 FYNNEI. Trimming took off 4 bases at V and 6 bases at J, with 13 bases between the two ends. The CDR3 totals 14 residues. The CDR3 loop reads CASSGHSPRQPQHF. CDR3 DNA: TGTGCCAGCAGTGGCCACAGTCCCCGTCAGCCCCAGCATTTT.

V usage is TRBV28 and J usage is TRBJ2-7; TRBD2 matches at 11 bases. Germline CDR1 reads MDHEN; CDR2 reads SYDVKM. The CDR3 is 20 residues long. Germline trimming cut 5 bases from V and 3 bases from J; bases unmatched to any gene: 21. In DNA form, the CDR3 reads TGTGCCAGCAGTGGGCCAAGAGTTTCTAGCGGGGGGCCCCAATACTACGAGCAGTACTTC. As protein: CASSGPRVSSGGPQYYEQYF.

The V call is TRBV30, the J call TRBJ1-5, with 10 bases lining up with TRBD1. The CDR3 has 16 amino acids. The trim removed 2 bases at V and 1 base at J, leaving 5 bases unmatched. CDR1 and CDR2 (germline): GTSNPN, SVGIG (reference sequence). The CDR3 loop reads CAWSTRQGASNQPQHF. CDR3 DNA sequence: TGTGCCTGGAGTACCAGACAGGGGGCGAGCAATCAGCCCCAGCATTTT.

The chain has TRBV5-4 and TRBJ1-3; a possible D gene is TRBD1 (5 bases). The CDR3 is 15 amino acids. Between the trimmed V and J ends, which lost 0 bases and 1 base, there was a span of 8 bases. Germline CDR1 and CDR2: SGHNT and YYREEE (reference sequence). The CDR3 region is CASSLGGASGNTIYF. The DNA for the CDR3 is TGTGCCAGCAGCTTGGGAGGGGCATCTGGAAACACCATATATTTT. Combining the CDR3 with reference TRBV5-4 and TRBJ1-3 gives the whole variable domain ETGVTQSPTHLIKTRGQQVTLRCSSQSGHNTVSWYQQALGQGPQFIFQYYREEENGRGNFPPRFSGLQFPNYSSELNVNALELDDSALYLCASSLGGASGNTIYFGEGSWLTVV.

V is TRBV19 and J is TRBJ1-3; D possibly corresponds to TRBD1 (6 bases). Between the trimmed V and J ends, which lost 3 bases and 8 bases, there was a span of 11 bases. Germline CDR1 and CDR2: LNHDA and SQIVND (reference sequence). The CDR3 totals 13 residues. The CDR3 nucleotides read TGTGCCAGTAGTATGGCAGGGGCGGACACCATATATTTT. Protein: CASSMAGADTIYF. Based on the CDR3 plus reference TRBV19 and TRBJ1-3, the full variable domain is DGGITQSPKYLFRKEGQNVTLSCEQNLNHDAMYWYRQDPGQGLRLIYYSQIVNDFQKGDIAEGYSVSREKKESFPLTVTSAQKNPTAFYLCASSMAGADTIYFGEGSWLTVV.

J is TRBJ2-3 and V is TRBV5-1, with 13 bases aligning to TRBD2. The CDR3 is 17 residues long. Germline trimming cut 0 bases from V and 6 bases from J; bases unmatched to any gene: 7. Germline CDR1 and CDR2: SGHRS and YFSETQ. This chain's CDR3 is CASSLARTSGGWDTQYF. In DNA, the CDR3 is TGCGCCAGCAGCTTGGCTCGGACTAGCGGGGGCTGGGATACGCAGTATTTT.

This sequence joins TRBV11-2 and TRBJ2-2; maybe TRBD1 (5 bases). The CDR3 spans 15 residues. Trimming took 1 base from V and 4 from J, leaving 10 bases between them. Per the germline V gene, CDR1 is SGHAT and CDR2 is FQNNGV. CDR3 residues: CASSLGAGITGELFF. The CDR3, as DNA: TGTGCCAGCAGCTTAGGTGCAGGGATCACCGGGGAGCTGTTTTTT.

The chain has TRBV9 and TRBJ1-6; no reliable D call. Between the trimmed V and J ends, which lost 3 bases and 9 bases, there was a span of 13 bases. This CDR3 region has 14 residues. Germline loops: CDR1 SGDLS, CDR2 YYNGEE. The CDR3, as DNA: TGTGCCAGCAGCGCCCAAATCCCTAGTTCACCCCTCCACTTT. Encoded protein: CASSAQIPSSPLHF.

The chain joins TRBV15 to TRBJ1-5; 7 bases line up with TRBD1. Germline trimming cut 1 base from V and 5 bases from J; bases unmatched to any gene: 2. Germline lookup yields CDR1 LNHNV and CDR2 YYDKDF (reference sequence). This CDR3 contains 14 residues. The CDR3 bases are TGTGCCACCAGCAGAGTGCAGGGGGATCAGCCCCAGCATTTT. Protein product: CATSRVQGDQPQHF.

This clone was detected only once. The genes are TRBV9 and TRBJ1-5, with 7 positions matching TRBD1. J lost 14 bases, V lost 0 bases, and 8 bases had no gene match. Germline V gives CDR1 SGDLS, CDR2 YYNGEE. This CDR3 is 13 amino acids long. Here the CDR3 DNA reads TGTGCCAGCAGCGTAGGTTTCGGGGGACAGAAGCATTTT. This translates into CASSVGFGGQKHF.

The rearrangement uses TRBV4-1 and TRBJ1-5; D remains unclear. The CDR3 length is 15 residues. Trimming took 4 bases from V and 1 from J, leaving 11 bases between them. The germline CDR1 and CDR2 sequences are MGHRA and YSYEKL. The CDR3 bases are TGCGCCAGCAGCCGCGAGCTTGGAAGCAATCAGCCCCAGCATTTT. It yields the protein CASSRELGSNQPQHF.